Listed here is a single T cell receptor (beta chain). Its specificity is not known. This sample stems from a study of shared clonotypes between healthy human individuals. Study information: Donors, aged 18 to 49, were two women and three men. The study's findings and limits: Clonotype sharing among the donors was expected to vary with sequencing depth.

Donors included only healthy HIV-negative adults lacking recent acute infections or vaccinations. Profiled with immunoSEQ multiplex PCR; TCRdb holds only in-frame clones, not every one. This sample has about 2 million clones, with around 95% found just once. This receptor was taken from a man aged 18 to 30 in good health. What was sequenced was naive CD4+ T cells sorted from blood. Subset given: CD45RA+ positively selected.

The CDR3 here is CASSPRQVFSGNTIYF. The CDR3 nucleotides are TGCGCCAGCAGCCCTCGACAGGTCTTCTCTGGAAACACCATATATTTT. V gene TRBV4-1 combines with J gene TRBJ1-3; possible D gene TRBD1, 6 bases. Trimming removed 4 bases at V and 0 bases at J, with 13 bases between. The CDR3 is 16 residues long. Looked up from germline, CDR1 is MGHRA and CDR2 is YSYEKL.